This T cell receptor (beta chain) was documented in a study of response to subunit inactivated influenza vaccine. The study, taken as a whole, reports: After each seasonal influenza vaccination, few new T cells are recruited, the authors suggested.

This clonotype was recorded at least ten times. Its antigen is currently unknown. This CDR3 spans 10 amino acids. Trimming took 10 bases from V and 5 from J, leaving 8 bases between them. The germline V gene has CDR1 SGHAT and CDR2 FQNNGV. TCRdb itself ran the RT-PCR reads through MiXCR, one entry per CDR3 protein. Altogether around 580,000 distinct CDR3 sequences are present, about an eighth being singletons, with the ten largest covering 10%. The receptor was isolated from a man aged 50 to 60 who received an inactivated influenza vaccine. The rearrangement uses TRBV11-2 and TRBJ2-5; no reliable D call. The source material was PBMCs from blood, sampled on the day of vaccination. DNA for the CDR3: TGTGCCACCCTATGGGAGACCCAGTACTTC. This sequence encodes CATLWETQYF. The whole variable domain, filled in from reference TRBV11-2 and TRBJ2-5, reads EAGVAQSPRYKIIEKRQSVAFWCNPISGHATLYWYQQILGQGPKLLIQFQNNGVVDDSQLPKDRFSAERLKGVDSTLKIQPAKLEDSAVYLCATLWETQYFGPGTRLLVL.